This T cell receptor (beta chain) was captured in a study of Graves' ophthalmopathy and Graves' hyperthyroidism. Study outcomes and limitations: The majority of expanded thyroid clonotypes above 0.001 frequency also occurred in blood. Prediction of ophthalmopathy progression reached about 71% sensitivity and about 72% specificity.

At least ten counts were recorded for this clonotype. What it recognizes is unknown. RNA transcripts provided the template for amplifying TCR beta CDR3 regions. First-round RT-PCR used HTBI primers; second-round multiplex PCR followed. TCRdb redid the calling of the multiplex PCR reads with MiXCR, one entry per CDR3 protein. The table records approximately 540,000 distinct CDR3 sequences, approximately 35% of them present only once. CDR1 is SNHLY and CDR2 is FYNNEI in the germline V gene. With 1 base removed from V and 2 bases from J, the gap between germline ends came to 14 bases. CDR3 length equals 17 residues.

The receptor was isolated from an adult man with Graves' hyperthyroidism. V gene TRBV2 combines with J gene TRBJ2-2, with D perhaps matching TRBD1 or TRBD2 (5 bases each). The sample was peripheral blood or thyroid tissue (not recorded which). CDR3 sequence: CASSEVSGRLNTGELFF. The CDR3 bases are TGTGCCAGCAGTGAAGTTTCGGGACGGCTAAACACCGGGGAGCTGTTTTTT.